This is a list of T cell receptor beta chains from one sample in a study of T cells expressing NK-cell markers. TCRdb reprocessed the 5' RACE reads and reports one entry per CDR3 protein, with no DNA. The sample shows about 260,000 distinct CDR3 sequences, and 4% to 4.5% sits with its ten largest clones. The material sequenced was blood T cells: a sorted CD56 or NKG2C T cell subset, CD4+ or CD8+ T cells, or bulk PBMC T cells (not recorded which). The receptor set was obtained from a woman aged 18 to 75 in good health. Each CDR3 is given with its conserved first and last residue.

j_gene: TRBJ1-5; v_gene: TRBV12-3/TRBV12-4; CDR3aa: CASSAMGQGGQPQHF
j_gene: TRBJ2-1; v_gene: TRBV13; CDR3aa: CASSWGQPRSSYNEQFF
j_gene: TRBJ2-7; v_gene: TRBV13; CDR3aa: CASSLGQFIFNSEQYF
j_gene: TRBJ2-3; v_gene: TRBV20-1; CDR3aa: CSARDGSARTDTQYF
j_gene: TRBJ2-7; v_gene: TRBV20-1; CDR3aa: CSAGPKGQGGDEQYF
j_gene: TRBJ1-5; v_gene: TRBV4-3; CDR3aa: CASSQGVEWNQPQHF
j_gene: TRBJ2-2; v_gene: TRBV29-1; CDR3aa: CSVEDSRVGELFF
j_gene: TRBJ2-5; v_gene: TRBV5-1; CDR3aa: CASSLGAVQETQYF
j_gene: TRBJ2-1; v_gene: TRBV19; CDR3aa: CASSIDVDEQFF
j_gene: TRBJ2-1; v_gene: TRBV7-2; CDR3aa: CASSLVGTSGEDEQFF
j_gene: TRBJ1-6; v_gene: TRBV18; CDR3aa: CASGDTYNSPLHF
j_gene: TRBJ2-4; v_gene: TRBV6-5; CDR3aa: CASSYSSKPGAKNIQYF
j_gene: TRBJ2-5; v_gene: TRBV29-1; CDR3aa: CSVARAQETQYF
j_gene: TRBJ2-7; v_gene: TRBV7-8; CDR3aa: CASSLAGGPNTYEQYF
j_gene: TRBJ2-3; v_gene: TRBV12-3/TRBV12-4; CDR3aa: CASTRALSDTQYF
j_gene: TRBJ2-7; v_gene: TRBV18; CDR3aa: CASSPPGEQYF